The 8 T cell receptor beta chains reported below all come from one sample, sequenced in a study of T cells in Graves' hyperthyroidism and ophthalmopathy. RNA transcripts provided the source from which TCR beta CDR3 regions were amplified. HTBI primers were the set used in a first-round RT-PCR of the TCR CDR3. TCRdb called the multiplex PCR reads again in MiXCR, with one record for every CDR3 protein. The sample lists some 580,000 distinct CDR3 sequences, 16% seen once, with around 3.5% in the top ten. Sample: blood. All receptors come from a woman aged 40 to 50 with Graves' ophthalmopathy.

The rearrangement links TRBV3-1 to TRBJ1-2; tentative D call: TRBD1 (6 bases). Germline V gene sequence: CDR1 LGHDT, CDR2 YNNKEL (reference sequence). Deletions cut 7 bases from V and 1 base from J, with 10 bases between. The CDR3 covers 13 residues. CDR3 loop: CASKGGLNYGYTF. CDR3 nucleotide sequence: TGTGCCAGCAAGGGGGGACTTAACTATGGCTACACCTTC.

This clonotype has at least ten counts. The V gene is TRBV18, the J gene TRBJ1-1, with a possible D match to TRBD1 (5 bases). V was cut by 6 bases and J by 3 bases, with 14 bases left in between. The CDR3 is made up of 14 amino acids. Germline lookup yields CDR1 KGHSH and CDR2 LQKENI. Here the CDR3 DNA reads TGTGCCAGCTCTCCTGGCGGGGGGGACACTGAAGCTTTCTTT. Protein: CASSPGGGDTEAFF. Based on the CDR3 plus reference TRBV18 and TRBJ1-1, the full variable domain is NAGVMQNPRHLVRRRGQEARLRCSPMKGHSHVYWYRQLPEEGLKFMVYLQKENIIDESGMPKERFSAEFPKEGPSILRIQQVVRGDSAAYFCASSPGGGDTEAFFGQGTRLTVV.

Note on this clonotype: Given a much more abundant clone one base away, this may be a read error. The chain is built from TRBV5-1 and TRBJ2-1, with D tentatively TRBD2 (6 bases). Germline lookup yields CDR1 SGHRS and CDR2 YFSETQ. The CDR3 runs 14 residues. The CDR3 nucleotides are TGCGCCAGCAAGGGACTTCCTAACAACAATGTGCAGTTCTTC. Its translation: CASKGLPNNNVQFF.

This clonotype was counted many times. This chain links TRBV20-1 with TRBJ1-5; D unresolved. The V gene's germline CDR1 is DFQATT and CDR2 SNEGSKA (reference sequence). The CDR3 is 13 amino acids. The V gene lost 5 bases and the J gene lost 4 bases, with 12 bases spanning the gap. CDR3 sequence: CSAQRDGNQPQHF. CDR3 nucleotides: TGCAGTGCTCAAAGGGATGGGAATCAGCCCCAGCATTTT.

This clonotype has only a few counts. This chain connects TRBV5-5 to TRBJ1-4; a weak D match, TRBD1 (6 bases). The germline gives CDR1 SGHKS, CDR2 YYEKEE (reference sequence). This CDR3 is 14 amino acids long. V gave up 4 bases and J gave up 6 bases, with 13 bases separating them. The CDR3 DNA reads TGTGCCAGCAGCACCGGGACAATTTATGAAAAACTGTTTTTT. Its translation: CASSTGTIYEKLFF.

This clonotype was detected once. This chain links TRBV2 with TRBJ2-3; TRBD2 matches 16 bases. Trimming cost V 1 base and J 0 bases; bases outside gene matches: 4. The CDR3 extends over 19 amino acids. Germline V CDR1 and CDR2: SNHLY, FYNNEI. In DNA form, the CDR3 reads TGTGCCAGCAGTGAAGGGGGACTAGCGGGAGGGTCTAGCACAGATACGCAGTATTTT. Its translation is CASSEGGLAGGSSTDTQYF.

Remarks on this clonotype: This may arise from a read error, as a much more abundant clone is one base away. The chain is built from TRBV18 and TRBJ2-3, with D possibly matching TRBD1 (5 bases). The CDR3 has 15 residues. Germline loops: CDR1 KGHSH, CDR2 LQKENI. Trimming left V 3 bases short and J 3 bases short, with 13 bases between. The CDR3 reads CASSPAYRYTDTQYF. The CDR3 region has the DNA TGTGCCAGCTCACCCGCGTACAGGTATACAGATACGCAGTATTTT. The entire variable domain, with the rest obtained from reference TRBV18 and TRBJ2-3, is as follows: NAGVMQNPRHLVRRRGQEARLRCSPMKGHSHVYWYRQLPEEGLKFMVYLQKENIIDESGMPKERFSAEFPKEGPSILRIQQVVRGDSAAYFCASSPAYRYTDTQYFGPGTRLTVL.

The gene calls are TRBV5-1 and TRBJ2-3; D unclear. The CDR3 length is 15 residues. V was shortened by 1 base and J by 0 bases, with 9 bases between the two germline ends. CDR1 is SGHRS and CDR2 is YFSETQ in the germline V gene. CDR3: CASSLKGPSTDTQYF. DNA for the CDR3: TGCGCCAGCAGCTTGAAGGGTCCTAGCACAGATACGCAGTATTTT.